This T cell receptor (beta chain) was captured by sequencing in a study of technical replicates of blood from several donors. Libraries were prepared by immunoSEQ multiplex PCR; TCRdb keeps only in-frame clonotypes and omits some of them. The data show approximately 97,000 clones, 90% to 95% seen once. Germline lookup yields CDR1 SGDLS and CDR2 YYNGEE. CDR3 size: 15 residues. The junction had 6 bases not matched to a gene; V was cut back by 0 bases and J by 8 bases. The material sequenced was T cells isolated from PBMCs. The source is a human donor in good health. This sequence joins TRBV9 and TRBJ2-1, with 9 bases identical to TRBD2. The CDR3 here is CASSVAGTSFYEQFF. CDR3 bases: TGTGCCAGCAGCGTAGCCGGGACTAGCTTCTATGAGCAGTTCTTC.